What follows are 9 T cell receptor beta chains derived from one specimen sequenced in a study of brain T cells in children with intractable seizures. Time point denoted: blood from clinic visit 5 months post-surgery; TSC patient then seizure free. Repertoires were generated with immunoSEQ multiplex PCR, while TCRdb's copy carries only in-frame clones and drops some. Altogether 300,000 to 400,000 clones are present, nearly 95% being singletons, with the ten largest covering roughly 6%. This sample comprised peripheral blood, obtained less than 6 months after surgery. These receptors all come from a boy less than two years old with tuberous sclerosis and intractable seizures.

With respect to this clone: At one end, the junction sequence differs from germline, possibly due to a read error. CDR3 nucleotide sequence: TGTGCCAGCAGCGTAGCTAGCGGCCGTTACAATGAGCAGTTCTTC. Encoded protein: CASSVASGRYNEQFF. J is TRBJ2-1 and V is TRBV7-2, with 7 nucleotides matching TRBD2. Germline-derived CDR1 and CDR2 are SGHTA and FQGNSA. CDR3 size: 15 residues.

The V gene is TRBV5-4, the J gene TRBJ1-4; 9 nucleotides line up with TRBD1. The V gene end was trimmed by 3 bases and the J gene end by 8 bases; junction bases not matched to a gene: 5. The germline gives CDR1 SGHNT, CDR2 YYREEE (reference sequence). CDR3 length equals 14 residues. The CDR3 DNA is TGTGCCAGCAGCTCCCGGGACAGGGAAGAAAAACTGTTTTTT. Translation: CASSSRDREEKLFF.

V gene TRBV28 combines with J gene TRBJ2-7, with 13 nucleotides matching TRBD2. From germline, CDR1 is MDHEN and CDR2 SYDVKM. CDR3 length equals 18 residues. The J segment lost 5 bases and the V segment lost 5 bases, leaving 15 bases of the junction unmatched. In DNA form, the CDR3 reads TGTGCCAGCAGTCAACTGATCCGAGGACTAGCGGGAGACCACGAGCAGTACTTC. Translating gives CASSQLIRGLAGDHEQYF.

The rearrangement links TRBV15 to TRBJ1-5, with D unclear. Germline lookup yields CDR1 LNHNV and CDR2 YYDKDF (reference sequence). CDR3 length: 14 amino acids. Trimming took 0 bases from V and 2 from J, leaving 5 bases between them. CDR3 protein: CATSRDLGNQPQHF. DNA of the CDR3: TGTGCCACCAGCAGAGATTTGGGCAATCAGCCCCAGCATTTT.

This rearrangement joins TRBV6-5 to TRBJ2-5, with 7 bases matching TRBD2. The germline CDR1 and CDR2 sequences are MNHEY and SVGAGI. V was clipped by 0 bases and J by 1 base; unmatched bases: 5. There are 16 residues in the CDR3. The CDR3 loop reads CASSYSMASGQETQYF. DNA of the CDR3: TGTGCCAGCAGTTACTCGATGGCTAGCGGCCAAGAGACCCAGTACTTC.

The chain joins TRBV2 to TRBJ1-3, with 7 bases aligning to TRBD1. J lost 4 bases, V lost 7 bases, and 16 bases had no gene match. In germline, CDR1 is SNHLY, CDR2 FYNNEI. There are 17 residues in the CDR3. CDR3 sequence reads: CASTRTGGRLRGNTIYF. The CDR3 DNA sequence: TGTGCCAGCACCCGGACAGGAGGGAGGTTGCGGGGAAACACCATATATTTT.

The CDR3 sequence: CASSDSVTPGLAGGRPYNEQFF. CDR3 DNA: TGTGCCAGCAGTGACTCCGTTACTCCGGGACTAGCGGGAGGGCGCCCCTACAATGAGCAGTTCTTC. The chain uses TRBV6-4 and TRBJ2-1, with 16 bases aligning to TRBD2. Germline V lookup: CDR1 MRHNA, CDR2 SNTAGT. V shed 0 bases, J shed 2 bases, and the junction held 13 bases outside the gene matches. The CDR3 covers 22 residues.

The DNA for the CDR3 is TGTGCCTGGAGTGTGTGGGATACCGGGGAGCTGTTTTTT. Its translation is CAWSVWDTGELFF. The chain links TRBV30 to TRBJ2-2; D not certain. CDR3 length equals 13 residues. Germline V gene data show CDR1 as GTSNPN and CDR2 as SVGIG (reference sequence). The V end was cut by 0 bases, the J end by 5 bases, with 7 bases between.

V and J are TRBV30 and TRBJ2-3; TRBD2 agrees at 10 bases. This CDR3 comprises 12 residues. V shed 4 bases, J shed 5 bases, and the junction held 0 bases outside the gene matches. Germline lookup yields CDR1 GTSNPN and CDR2 SVGIG (reference sequence). The chain's CDR3 is CAWTSGGDTQYF. The CDR3 DNA reads as TGTGCCTGGACTAGCGGGGGAGATACGCAGTATTTT.